This T cell receptor beta chain was sequenced during a study of T cell responses to AZD1222 COVID-19 vaccine. Sequencing used immunoSEQ multiplex PCR; TCRdb keeps in-frame clones, though not all of them. The repertoire has approximately 300,000 clones, about 94% of them found once; the top ten carry less than 0.65%. CDR3 length equals 15 residues. Germline V gives CDR1 MGHRA, CDR2 YSYEKL. Trimming took 0 bases from V and 9 from J, leaving 12 bases between them. The chain carries TRBV4-1 and TRBJ1-6; D uncertain. The receptor was derived from an adult who received the AZD1222 COVID-19 vaccine. The sequencing here drew on peripheral blood, taken 28 days after the second AZD1222 dose. This CDR3 is CASSQDRRSVSPLHF. The CDR3, as DNA: TGCGCCAGCAGCCAAGACCGGAGGTCGGTTTCACCCCTCCACTTT.